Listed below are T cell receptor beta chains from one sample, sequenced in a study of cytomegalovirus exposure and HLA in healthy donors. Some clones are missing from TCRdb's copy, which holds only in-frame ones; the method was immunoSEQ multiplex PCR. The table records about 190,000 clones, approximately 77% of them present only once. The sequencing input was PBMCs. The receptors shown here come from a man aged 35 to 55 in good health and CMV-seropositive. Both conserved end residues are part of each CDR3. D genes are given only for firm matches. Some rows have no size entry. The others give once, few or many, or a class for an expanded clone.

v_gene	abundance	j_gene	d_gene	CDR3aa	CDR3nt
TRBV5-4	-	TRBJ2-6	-	CASSQDPGSGANVLTF	TGCGCCAGCAGCCAAGACCCGGGATCTGGGGCCAACGTCCTGACTTTC
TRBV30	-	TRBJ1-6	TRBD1	CAWRMTGVNSPLHF	TGTGCCTGGAGGATGACAGGGGTAAATTCACCCCTCCACTTT
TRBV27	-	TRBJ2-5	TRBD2	CASSLSRTETGLAGEQETQYF	TGTGCCAGCAGTTTATCGAGGACAGAGACTGGACTAGCGGGAGAACAAGAGACCCAGTACTTC
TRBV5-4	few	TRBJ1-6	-	CASSLELTSPLHF	TGTGCCAGCAGCTTGGAACTAACTTCACCCCTCCACTTT
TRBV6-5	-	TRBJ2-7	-	CASSYSILALSYEQYF	TGTGCCAGCAGTTACTCAATTCTAGCTTTATCCTACGAGCAGTACTTC
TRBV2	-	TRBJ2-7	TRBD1	CASRFGQGVDYEQYF	TGTGCCAGCAGGTTTGGACAGGGGGTGGACTACGAGCAGTACTTC
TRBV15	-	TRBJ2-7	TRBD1	CATSRDRRTGGSYEQYF	TGTGCCACCAGCAGAGATCGAAGGACAGGGGGGAGCTACGAGCAGTACTTC
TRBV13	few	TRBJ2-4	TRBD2	CASSPRLAAKNIQYF	TGTGCCAGCAGCCCTAGACTAGCGGCCAAAAACATTCAGTACTTC
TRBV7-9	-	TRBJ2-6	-	CASSLKGAGVGSGANVLTF	TGTGCCAGCAGCTTAAAGGGTGCAGGGGTTGGATCTGGGGCCAACGTCCTGACTTTC
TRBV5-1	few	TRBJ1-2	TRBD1	CASSRGTASGYTF	TGCGCCAGCAGTAGAGGGACAGCTTCTGGCTACACCTTC
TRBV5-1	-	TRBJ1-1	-	CASASKSSTEAFF	TGCGCCAGCGCTTCGAAGAGTTCCACTGAAGCTTTCTTT
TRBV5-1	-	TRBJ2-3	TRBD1	CASSTRTGQRASTDTQYF	TGCGCCAGCAGCACGCGGACAGGGCAACGGGCAAGCACAGATACGCAGTATTTT
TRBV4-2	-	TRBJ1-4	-	CASSQGAELNEKLFF	TGTGCCAGCAGCCAAGGCGCCGAATTAAATGAAAAACTGTTTTTT
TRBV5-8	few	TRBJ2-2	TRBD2	CASSLVASGRSYTGELFF	TGTGCCAGCAGCTTGGTGGCTAGCGGGAGGAGTTACACCGGGGAGCTGTTTTTT
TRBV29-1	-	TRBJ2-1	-	CSAILGGANSYNEQFF	TGCAGCGCCATACTCGGAGGAGCAAACTCCTACAATGAGCAGTTCTTC
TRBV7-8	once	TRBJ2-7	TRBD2	CASSSKLGLAATYEQYF	TGTGCCAGCAGCTCGAAGTTGGGACTAGCGGCAACCTACGAGCAGTACTTC
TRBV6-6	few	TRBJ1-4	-	CASSPGPWEKLFF	TGTGCCAGCAGCCCTGGGCCGTGGGAAAAACTGTTTTTT
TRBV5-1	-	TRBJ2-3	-	CASANQGWGDTQYF	TGCGCCAGCGCAAACCAGGGGTGGGGAGATACGCAGTATTTT
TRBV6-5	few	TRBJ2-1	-	CASSYSYAGQLGQFF	TGTGCCAGCAGTTACTCGTACGCGGGTCAGCTCGGGCAGTTCTTC
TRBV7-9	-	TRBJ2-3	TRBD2	CASSPSGAGVADTQYF	TGTGCCAGCAGTCCCTCTGGTGCGGGAGTCGCAGATACGCAGTATTTT
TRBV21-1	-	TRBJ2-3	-	CASRQREDTQYF	TGTGCCAGCCGCCAGCGGGAGGATACGCAGTATTTT
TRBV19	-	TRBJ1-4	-	CASSINGVRGEKLFF	TGTGCCAGTAGTATAAACGGAGTTCGTGGTGAAAAACTGTTTTTT
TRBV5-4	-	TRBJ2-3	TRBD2	CASSSRTSGGAADTQYF	TGTGCCAGCAGCTCACGGACTAGCGGGGGGGCGGCAGATACGCAGTATTTT
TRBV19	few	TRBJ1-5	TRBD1	CASSTGTGVGNQPQHF	TGTGCCAGTAGTACCGGGACAGGCGTGGGCAATCAGCCCCAGCATTTT
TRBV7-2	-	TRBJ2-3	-	CASSLASGPSTDTQYF	TGTGCCAGCAGCTTAGCTAGCGGCCCGAGCACAGATACGCAGTATTTT
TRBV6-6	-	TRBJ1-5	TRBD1	CASSLSGTGVAQPQHF	TGTGCCAGCAGTTTATCTGGGACAGGGGTCGCTCAGCCCCAGCATTTT
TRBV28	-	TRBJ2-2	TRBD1	CASTLWGQGNTGELFF	TGTGCCAGCACCTTGTGGGGACAGGGAAACACCGGGGAGCTGTTTTTT
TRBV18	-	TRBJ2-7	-	CASSPPGVEGSEQYF	TGTGCCAGCTCACCACCGGGAGTGGAGGGAAGCGAGCAGTACTTC
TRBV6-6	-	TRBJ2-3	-	CASSYGLAMELDTQYF	TGTGCCAGCAGTTACGGTCTAGCGATGGAGTTAGATACGCAGTATTTT
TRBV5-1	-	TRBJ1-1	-	CASSIKQGNTEAFF	TGCGCCAGCAGCATAAAACAGGGGAACACTGAAGCTTTCTTT
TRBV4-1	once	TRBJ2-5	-	CASSLGTLEGAQYF	TGCGCCAGCAGCCTTGGAACCCTCGAAGGGGCCCAGTACTTC
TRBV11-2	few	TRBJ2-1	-	CASSLFVGVGNEQFF	TGTGCCAGCAGCTTATTCGTCGGGGTTGGCAATGAGCAGTTCTTC
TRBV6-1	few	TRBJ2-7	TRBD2	CASSGRLAGRDEQYF	TGTGCCAGCAGTGGCCGACTAGCGGGACGTGACGAGCAGTACTTC
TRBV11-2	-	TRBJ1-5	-	CASSLDPLGPQHF	TGTGCCAGCAGCTTAGATCCTTTGGGCCCCCAGCATTTT
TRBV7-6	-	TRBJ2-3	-	CASSLRRGSTDTQYF	TGTGCCAGCAGCTTACGGCGGGGAAGCACAGATACGCAGTATTTT
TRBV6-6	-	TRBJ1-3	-	CASSGPRQGGNTIYF	TGTGCCAGCAGTGGCCCCCGTCAGGGTGGAAACACCATATATTTT
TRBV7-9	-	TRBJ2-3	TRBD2	CASSLGLAGARDTQYF	TGTGCCAGCAGTTTAGGACTAGCGGGGGCACGAGATACGCAGTATTTT
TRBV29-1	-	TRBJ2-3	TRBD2	CSVSLIAGRTDTQYF	TGCAGCGTTTCCTTAATAGCGGGGCGCACAGATACGCAGTATTTT
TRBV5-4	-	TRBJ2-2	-	CASSLARGRNTGELFF	TGTGCCAGCAGCTTGGCAAGGGGGAGGAACACCGGGGAGCTGTTTTTT
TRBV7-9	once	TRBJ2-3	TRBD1	CASSNPSGGSGDTQYF	TGTGCCAGCAGCAACCCCTCAGGGGGCTCAGGAGATACGCAGTATTTT
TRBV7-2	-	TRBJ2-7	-	CASSSWRSEQYF	TGTGCCAGCAGCTCGTGGAGGTCCGAGCAGTACTTC
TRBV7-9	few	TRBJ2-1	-	CASSSPSGWRENNEQFF	TGTGCCAGCAGCTCCCCAAGCGGTTGGAGGGAAAACAATGAGCAGTTCTTC